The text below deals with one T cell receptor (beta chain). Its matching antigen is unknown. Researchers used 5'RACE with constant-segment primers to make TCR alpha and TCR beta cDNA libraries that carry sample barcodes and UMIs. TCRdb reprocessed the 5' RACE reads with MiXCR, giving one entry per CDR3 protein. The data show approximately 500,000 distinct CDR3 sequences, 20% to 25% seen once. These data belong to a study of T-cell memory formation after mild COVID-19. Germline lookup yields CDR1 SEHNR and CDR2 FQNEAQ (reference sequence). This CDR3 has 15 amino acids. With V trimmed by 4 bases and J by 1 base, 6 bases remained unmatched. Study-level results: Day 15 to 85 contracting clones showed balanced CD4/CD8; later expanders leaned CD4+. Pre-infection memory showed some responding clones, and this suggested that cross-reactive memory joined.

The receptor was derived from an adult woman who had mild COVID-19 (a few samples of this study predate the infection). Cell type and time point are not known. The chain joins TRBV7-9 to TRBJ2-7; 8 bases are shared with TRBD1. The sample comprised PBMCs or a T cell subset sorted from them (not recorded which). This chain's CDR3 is CASSSIQGASYEQYF. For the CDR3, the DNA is TGTGCCAGCAGCTCTATTCAGGGGGCATCCTACGAGCAGTACTTC.